Listed below are T cell receptor beta chains from one sample, sequenced in a study of blood T cell repertoires in COVID-19. The table came from immunoSEQ multiplex PCR; TCRdb's copy has only in-frame clones and leaves some out. The table lists some 180,000 clones, around nine tenths of them singletons. Sequenced: peripheral blood. Receptors were obtained from a man between 45 and 60 years old with COVID-19, enrolled during active disease. CDR3s include the opening cysteine and the closing phenylalanine or tryptophan. Each record gives: CDR3 length, clone size, D gene, J gene, V gene, CDR3 DNA, CDR3 protein. D genes are given only for firm matches. Clone size is not always given. Where it is, it says once, few, many or a class for expanded clones.

len: 17
abundance: NA
d_gene: TRBD2
j_gene: TRBJ2-7
v_gene: TRBV7-9
CDR3nt: TGTGCCAGCAGCTTAGTCCGGGGGAGGGCCCGTGGGAGCGAGCAGTACTTC
CDR3aa: CASSLVRGRARGSEQYF

len: 14
abundance: NA
d_gene: TRBD1
j_gene: TRBJ2-5
v_gene: TRBV6-2/TRBV6-3
CDR3nt: TGTGCCAGCAGTCACGGGACAGGGGAAGAGACCCAGTACTTC
CDR3aa: CASSHGTGEETQYF

len: 13
abundance: NA
d_gene: TRBD1
j_gene: TRBJ2-7
v_gene: TRBV12-3/TRBV12-4
CDR3nt: TGTGCCAGCACCGGACAGGGGGCGAGTGAGCAGTACTTC
CDR3aa: CASTGQGASEQYF

len: 15
abundance: NA
d_gene: TRBD1
j_gene: TRBJ2-3
v_gene: TRBV10-3
CDR3nt: TGTGCCATCAGTCCGACAGGGATAGGCACAGATACGCAGTATTTT
CDR3aa: CAISPTGIGTDTQYF

len: 14
abundance: NA
d_gene: TRBD1
j_gene: TRBJ1-1
v_gene: TRBV2
CDR3nt: TGTGCCAGCAGTGAAGCAGGACAGGGGGGTGAAGCTTTCTTT
CDR3aa: CASSEAGQGGEAFF

len: 15
abundance: NA
d_gene: NA
j_gene: TRBJ1-4
v_gene: TRBV6-2/TRBV6-3
CDR3nt: TGTGCCAGCAGTTACTCTCTTGTCGCTAATGAAAAACTGTTTTTT
CDR3aa: CASSYSLVANEKLFF

len: 15
abundance: NA
d_gene: NA
j_gene: TRBJ1-2
v_gene: TRBV20-1
CDR3nt: TGCAGTGCTAGTCTCAGGGCCTCAGAGAACTATGGCTACACCTTC
CDR3aa: CSASLRASENYGYTF

len: 14
abundance: once
d_gene: NA
j_gene: TRBJ2-7
v_gene: TRBV18
CDR3nt: TGTGCCAGCTCACCGGGCAGGGTCTCCTACGAGCAGTACTTC
CDR3aa: CASSPGRVSYEQYF

len: 14
abundance: NA
d_gene: NA
j_gene: TRBJ2-3
v_gene: TRBV7-3
CDR3nt: TGTGCCAGCAGCCTTGGGGCGAACACAGATACGCAGTATTTT
CDR3aa: CASSLGANTDTQYF

len: 15
abundance: NA
d_gene: TRBD2
j_gene: TRBJ2-2
v_gene: TRBV5-1
CDR3nt: TGCGCCAGCAGCTTGCTAGCGGGTAAATCCGGGGAGCTGTTTTTT
CDR3aa: CASSLLAGKSGELFF

len: 18
abundance: NA
d_gene: NA
j_gene: TRBJ1-5
v_gene: TRBV10-1
CDR3nt: TGCGCCAGCAGTGAATGGGATGTAGGATGGGGGCTTCGGGAGCCCCAGCATTTT
CDR3aa: CASSEWDVGWGLREPQHF

len: 15
abundance: NA
d_gene: NA
j_gene: TRBJ1-5
v_gene: TRBV27
CDR3nt: TGTGCCACCCGAAGGGGCAGTAATAGCAATCAGCCCCAGCATTTT
CDR3aa: CATRRGSNSNQPQHF

len: 13
abundance: NA
d_gene: NA
j_gene: TRBJ2-1
v_gene: TRBV12-3/TRBV12-4
CDR3nt: TGTGCCAGCAGTTTAGAGGCTCGCGGTGAGCAGTTCTTC
CDR3aa: CASSLEARGEQFF

len: 16
abundance: NA
d_gene: TRBD2
j_gene: TRBJ2-1
v_gene: TRBV10-2
CDR3nt: TGCGCCAGCAGTGACCTACTAGCGGGAGGGCCCGATGAGCAGTTCTTC
CDR3aa: CASSDLLAGGPDEQFF

len: 14
abundance: NA
d_gene: NA
j_gene: TRBJ2-7
v_gene: TRBV7-2
CDR3nt: TGTGCCAGCAGCCCGGGCCAGAGGGCCTACGAGCAGTACTTC
CDR3aa: CASSPGQRAYEQYF

len: 15
abundance: NA
d_gene: TRBD1
j_gene: TRBJ2-1
v_gene: TRBV11-2
CDR3nt: TGTGCCAGCAGCTCCACCTGGACAGGGGACAATGAGCAGTTCTTC
CDR3aa: CASSSTWTGDNEQFF

len: 16
abundance: NA
d_gene: TRBD1
j_gene: TRBJ2-7
v_gene: TRBV25-1
CDR3nt: TGTGCCAGCAGTGCCCGTTCCGGGACAGGGCGCTACGAGCAGTACTTC
CDR3aa: CASSARSGTGRYEQYF

len: 14
abundance: NA
d_gene: TRBD1
j_gene: TRBJ2-1
v_gene: TRBV3-1/TRBV3-2
CDR3nt: TGTGCCAGCAGTCCTGGGACAGATTACAATGAGCAGTTCTTC
CDR3aa: CASSPGTDYNEQFF

len: 16
abundance: few
d_gene: TRBD2
j_gene: TRBJ2-1
v_gene: TRBV14
CDR3nt: TGTGCCAGCAGCCCAACACAAATAGCGGGGGGGCGGGAGCAGTTCTTC
CDR3aa: CASSPTQIAGGREQFF

len: 16
abundance: NA
d_gene: TRBD2
j_gene: TRBJ2-1
v_gene: TRBV10-3
CDR3nt: TGTGCCATCAGTGAGTCTGGGCGGGAGACCTACAATGAGCAGTTCTTC
CDR3aa: CAISESGRETYNEQFF

len: 16
abundance: NA
d_gene: NA
j_gene: TRBJ1-1
v_gene: TRBV19
CDR3nt: TGTGCCAGTAGCAACCCTTGGGGGGGGCTGAACACTGAAGCTTTCTTT
CDR3aa: CASSNPWGGLNTEAFF

len: 19
abundance: NA
d_gene: TRBD2
j_gene: TRBJ2-6
v_gene: TRBV18
CDR3nt: TGTGCCAGCTCACCACGTGAGACTAGCGGATTCTCTGGGGCCAACGTCCTGACTTTC
CDR3aa: CASSPRETSGFSGANVLTF

len: 18
abundance: many
d_gene: TRBD1
j_gene: TRBJ1-6
v_gene: TRBV11-2
CDR3nt: TGTGCCAGCAGCACCCCCCGGGACAGGGCGAGGGGTAATTCACCCCTCCACTTT
CDR3aa: CASSTPRDRARGNSPLHF

len: 13
abundance: NA
d_gene: NA
j_gene: TRBJ2-1
v_gene: TRBV18
CDR3nt: TGTGCCAGCTCCCGGGACACTCACAATGAGCAGTTCTTC
CDR3aa: CASSRDTHNEQFF

len: 15
abundance: NA
d_gene: NA
j_gene: TRBJ1-6
v_gene: TRBV21-1
CDR3nt: TGTGCCACCTCTGGAGGGCTCCCCTATAATTCACCCCTCCACTTT
CDR3aa: CATSGGLPYNSPLHF

len: 14
abundance: NA
d_gene: TRBD1
j_gene: TRBJ1-2
v_gene: TRBV28
CDR3nt: TGTGCCAGCAGGGGACAGGGGGGCGGCTATGGCTACACCTTC
CDR3aa: CASRGQGGGYGYTF

len: 12
abundance: NA
d_gene: NA
j_gene: TRBJ2-3
v_gene: TRBV6-5
CDR3nt: TGTGCCAGCAGGGACATCACAGATACGCAGTATTTT
CDR3aa: CASRDITDTQYF

len: 15
abundance: NA
d_gene: TRBD2
j_gene: TRBJ2-3
v_gene: TRBV2
CDR3nt: TGTGCCAGCAGTGAACCCCTAGCGGGATCTGATACGCAGTATTTT
CDR3aa: CASSEPLAGSDTQYF

len: 15
abundance: NA
d_gene: NA
j_gene: TRBJ2-6
v_gene: TRBV5-5
CDR3nt: TGTGCCAGCAGCTTACAGGGCGGTGGGGCCAACGTCCTGACTTTC
CDR3aa: CASSLQGGGANVLTF

len: 16
abundance: NA
d_gene: NA
j_gene: TRBJ2-1
v_gene: TRBV4-2
CDR3nt: TGTGCCAGCAGCCAAGATTTGCGGGACCTTTACAATGAGCAGTTCTTC
CDR3aa: CASSQDLRDLYNEQFF

len: 15
abundance: NA
d_gene: TRBD2
j_gene: TRBJ2-3
v_gene: TRBV13
CDR3nt: TGTGCCAGCAGCTTTGCGGGAGGGCCGAAAGATACGCAGTATTTT
CDR3aa: CASSFAGGPKDTQYF

len: 12
abundance: NA
d_gene: NA
j_gene: TRBJ1-1
v_gene: TRBV6-5
CDR3nt: TGTGCCAGCATTGGAGTGAACACTGAAGCTTTCTTT
CDR3aa: CASIGVNTEAFF

len: 15
abundance: few
d_gene: TRBD1
j_gene: TRBJ2-1
v_gene: TRBV4-3
CDR3nt: TGCGCCAGCAGCCAAAGACAGGGGGACTACAATGAGCAGTTCTTC
CDR3aa: CASSQRQGDYNEQFF

len: 15
abundance: NA
d_gene: NA
j_gene: TRBJ2-5
v_gene: TRBV9
CDR3nt: TGTGCCAGCAGCGTGGACGGACAACTACAAGAGACCCAGTACTTC
CDR3aa: CASSVDGQLQETQYF

len: 16
abundance: NA
d_gene: TRBD2
j_gene: TRBJ2-5
v_gene: TRBV2
CDR3nt: TGTGCCAGCAGTGTGCTGGGACTAGCGAGGGAGGGGACCCAGTACTTC
CDR3aa: CASSVLGLAREGTQYF

len: 13
abundance: NA
d_gene: TRBD1
j_gene: TRBJ1-1
v_gene: TRBV12-3/TRBV12-4
CDR3nt: TGTGCCAGCAGTCGCACAGGGGAGACTGAAGCTTTCTTT
CDR3aa: CASSRTGETEAFF